What follows is one T cell receptor beta chain and its context. The data belong to a study of blood T cell repertoires in COVID-19. The overall study: T cells, B-cell-depleted T cells, or PBMCs provided the cDNA or gDNA that served as material.

Authors' data handling: Estimates of nucleated cell counts were drawn from the amplification of reference gene primers. TCRdb keeps only in-frame clones here, not all; method: immunoSEQ multiplex PCR. The V and J calls and clone size are taken from that table; D and trimming were inferred from the DNA. The top ten hold just over 3% of the sample, which has 110,000 to 150,000 clones, 80% to 90% seen once. Germline V CDR1 and CDR2: MNHEY, SVGEGT. J was trimmed by 0 bases and V by 6 bases; bases with no gene match: 4. This CDR3 is 14 amino acids long. The sequence derives from a woman aged 55-69 years with active COVID-19. V is TRBV6-2 or TRBV6-3 and J is TRBJ1-1; the match to TRBD1 covers 7 bases. Source material: peripheral blood. The CDR3 loop reads CASSPQGVNTEAFF. CDR3 coding DNA: TGTGCCAGCAGCCCGCAGGGGGTGAACACTGAAGCTTTCTTT.